This T cell receptor (beta chain) was recorded in a study of vaccination effects on CD4 cells after COVID-19. Study as a whole: Participants completed two doses of the BNT162b2 or mRNA-1273 vaccine.

In regard to this clone: Its antigen is unidentified.

Per the germline V gene, CDR1 is LNHDA and CDR2 is SQIVND (reference sequence). The CDR3 is made up of 15 amino acids. V was clipped by 3 bases and J by 3 bases; unmatched bases: 4. Viral peptide pools were used in the ViraFEST assay to expand antigen-specific CD4+ T cells, and sequencing came afterward. Cultured cells yielded isolated CD4+ T cells after 10 to 11 days. Recipients of the vaccine had no prior SARS-CoV-2 infection and negative nucleocapsid antibodies. A density of roughly 2 million PBMC per well was used; these cells were cultured with approximately 9.1 IU/ml IL-2 and approximately 10 ug/ml peptides. Cells had half their medium changed to IL-2 medium on days 3 and 7. Sequencing used immunoSEQ multiplex PCR; TCRdb keeps in-frame clones, though not all of them. The top ten hold around 5% of the sample, which has roughly 25,000 clones, 70% to 75% seen once.

This TCR derives from a human donor who received a COVID-19 vaccine. This specimen was CD4+ T cells from PBMCs cultured with SARS-CoV-2 spike peptides, taken before COVID-19 vaccination. V and J are TRBV19 and TRBJ1-5, with 8 positions matching TRBD1. Here the CDR3 DNA reads TGTGCCAGTAGTATCCGGACAGGGACCAATCAGCCCCAGCATTTT. It yields the protein CASSIRTGTNQPQHF. Supplemented by reference TRBV19 and TRBJ1-5, the full variable domain reads DGGITQSPKYLFRKEGQNVTLSCEQNLNHDAMYWYRQDPGQGLRLIYYSQIVNDFQKGDIAEGYSVSREKKESFPLTVTSAQKNPTAFYLCASSIRTGTNQPQHFGDGTRLSIL.